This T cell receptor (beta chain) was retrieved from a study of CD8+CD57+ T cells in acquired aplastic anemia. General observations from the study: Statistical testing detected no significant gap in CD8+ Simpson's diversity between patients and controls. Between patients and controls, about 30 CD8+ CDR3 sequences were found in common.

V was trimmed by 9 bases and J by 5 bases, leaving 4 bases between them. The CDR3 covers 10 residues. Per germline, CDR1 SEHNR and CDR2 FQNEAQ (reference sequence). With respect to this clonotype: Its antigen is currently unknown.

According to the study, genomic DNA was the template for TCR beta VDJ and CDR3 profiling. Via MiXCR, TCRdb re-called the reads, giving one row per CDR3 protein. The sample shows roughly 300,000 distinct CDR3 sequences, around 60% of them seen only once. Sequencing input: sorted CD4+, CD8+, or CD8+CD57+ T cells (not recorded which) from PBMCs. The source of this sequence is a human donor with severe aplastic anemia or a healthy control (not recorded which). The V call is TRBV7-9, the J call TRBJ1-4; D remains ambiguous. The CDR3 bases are TGTGCCAGTGGGAATGAAAAACTGTTTTTT. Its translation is CASGNEKLFF.